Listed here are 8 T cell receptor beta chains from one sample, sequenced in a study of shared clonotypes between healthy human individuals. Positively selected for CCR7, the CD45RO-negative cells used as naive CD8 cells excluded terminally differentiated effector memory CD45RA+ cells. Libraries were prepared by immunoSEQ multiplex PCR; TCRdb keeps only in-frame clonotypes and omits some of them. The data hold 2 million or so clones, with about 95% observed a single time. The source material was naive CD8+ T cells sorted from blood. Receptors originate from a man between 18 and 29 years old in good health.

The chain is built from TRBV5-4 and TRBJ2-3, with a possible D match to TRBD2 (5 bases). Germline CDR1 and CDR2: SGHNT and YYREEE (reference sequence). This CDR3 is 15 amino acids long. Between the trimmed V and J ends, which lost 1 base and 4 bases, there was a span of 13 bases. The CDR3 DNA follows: TGTGCCAGCAGCTTGAACTCCCCGGGGTCAGATACGCAGTATTTT. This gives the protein CASSLNSPGSDTQYF.

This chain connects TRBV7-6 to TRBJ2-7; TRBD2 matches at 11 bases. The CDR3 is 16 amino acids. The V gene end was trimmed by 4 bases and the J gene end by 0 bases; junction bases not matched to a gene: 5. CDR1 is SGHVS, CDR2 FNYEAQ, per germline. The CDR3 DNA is TGTGCCAGCAGCTCGGGACTAGCGGATTTCTCCTACGAGCAGTACTTC. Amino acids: CASSSGLADFSYEQYF.

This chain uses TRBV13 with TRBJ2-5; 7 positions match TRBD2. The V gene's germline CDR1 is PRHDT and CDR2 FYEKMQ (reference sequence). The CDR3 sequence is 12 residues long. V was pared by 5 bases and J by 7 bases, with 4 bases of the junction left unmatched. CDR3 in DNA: TGTGCCAGCAGCCCCCCGGGAGGGACCCAGTACTTC. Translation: CASSPPGGTQYF.

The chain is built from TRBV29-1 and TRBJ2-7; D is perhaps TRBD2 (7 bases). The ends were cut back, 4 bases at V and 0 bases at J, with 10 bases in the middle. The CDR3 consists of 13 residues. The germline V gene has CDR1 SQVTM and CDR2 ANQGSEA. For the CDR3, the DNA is TGCAGCGTTGGGGGGGGCTTCTCCTACGAGCAGTACTTC. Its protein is CSVGGGFSYEQYF.

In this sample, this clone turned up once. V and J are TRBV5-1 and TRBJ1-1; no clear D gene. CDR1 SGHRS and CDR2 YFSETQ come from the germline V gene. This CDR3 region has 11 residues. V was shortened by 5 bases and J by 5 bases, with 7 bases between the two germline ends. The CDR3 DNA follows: TGCGCCAGCAGTGAGAGTACTGAAGCTTTCTTT. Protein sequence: CASSESTEAFF.

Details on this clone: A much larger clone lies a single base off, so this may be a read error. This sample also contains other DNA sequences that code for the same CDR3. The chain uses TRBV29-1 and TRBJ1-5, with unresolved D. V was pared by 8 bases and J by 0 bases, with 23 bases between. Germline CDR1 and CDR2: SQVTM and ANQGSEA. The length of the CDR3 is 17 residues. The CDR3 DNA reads TGCAGCCCACCGGCGGCGGCCGGAGGGTATAGCAATCAGCCCCAGCATTTT. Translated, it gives CSPPAAAGGYSNQPQHF. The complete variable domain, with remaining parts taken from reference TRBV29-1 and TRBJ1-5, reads SAVISQKPSRDICQRGTSLTIQCQVDSQVTMMFWYRQQPGQSLTLIATANQGSEATYESGFVIDKFPISRPNLTFSTLTVSNMSPEDSSIYLCSPPAAAGGYSNQPQHFGDGTRLSIL.

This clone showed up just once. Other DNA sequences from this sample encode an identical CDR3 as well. The CDR3 DNA follows: TGTGCCAGCTGGGGGGCCAAAGAGACCCAGTACTTC. Protein sequence: CASWGAKETQYF. V and J are TRBV2 and TRBJ2-5; D possibly matches TRBD1 or TRBD2 (6 bases each). CDR1 SNHLY and CDR2 FYNNEI come from the germline V gene. The CDR3 is 12 residues long. V dropped 8 bases and J dropped 3 bases, with 10 bases sitting between them. The whole variable domain, remainder taken from reference TRBV2 and TRBJ2-5, is EPEVTQTPSHQVTQMGQEVILRCVPISNHLYFYWYRQILGQKVEFLVSFYNNEISEKSEIFDDQFSVERPDGSNFTLKIRSTKLEDSAMYFCASWGAKETQYFGPGTRLLVL.

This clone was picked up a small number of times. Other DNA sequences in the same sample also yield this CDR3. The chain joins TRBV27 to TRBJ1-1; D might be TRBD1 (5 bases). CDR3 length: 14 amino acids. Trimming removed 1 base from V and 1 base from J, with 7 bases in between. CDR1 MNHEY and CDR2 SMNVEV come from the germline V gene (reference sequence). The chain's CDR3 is CASSLLGANTEAFF. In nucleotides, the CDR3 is TGTGCCAGCAGTTTATTAGGGGCGAACACTGAAGCTTTCTTT.